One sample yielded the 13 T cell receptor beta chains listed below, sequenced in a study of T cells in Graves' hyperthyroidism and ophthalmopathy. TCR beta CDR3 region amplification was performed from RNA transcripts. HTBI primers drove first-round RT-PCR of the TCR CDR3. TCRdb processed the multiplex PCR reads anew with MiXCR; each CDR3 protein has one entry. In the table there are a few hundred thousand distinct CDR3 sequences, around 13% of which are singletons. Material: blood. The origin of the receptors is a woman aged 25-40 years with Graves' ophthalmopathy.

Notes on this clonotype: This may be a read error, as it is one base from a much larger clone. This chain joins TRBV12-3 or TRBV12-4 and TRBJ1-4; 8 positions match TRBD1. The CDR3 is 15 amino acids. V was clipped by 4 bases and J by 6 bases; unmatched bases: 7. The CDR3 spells CASSSLTGVDEKLFF. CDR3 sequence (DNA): TGTGCCAGCAGTTCCTTGACAGGGGTGGATGAAAAACTGTTTTTT.

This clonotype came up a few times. The CDR3: CAIGASSGGHTDTQYF. For the CDR3, the DNA is TGTGCCATCGGGGCGTCTTCCGGGGGACACACAGATACGCAGTATTTT. The rearrangement uses TRBV10-3 and TRBJ2-3, with D possibly called TRBD1 or TRBD2 (6 bases each). CDR3 length: 16 amino acids. Germline CDR1 and CDR2: ENHRY and SYGVKD. The V end lost 8 bases, the J end lost 2 bases, and 20 bases lay between the germline ends.

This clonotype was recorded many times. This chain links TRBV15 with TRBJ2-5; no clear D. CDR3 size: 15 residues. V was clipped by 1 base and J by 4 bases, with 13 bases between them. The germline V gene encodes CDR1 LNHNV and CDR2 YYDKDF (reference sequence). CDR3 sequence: CATSRGSDQVETQYF. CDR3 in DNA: TGTGCCACCAGCAGAGGTAGTGACCAGGTAGAGACCCAGTACTTC.

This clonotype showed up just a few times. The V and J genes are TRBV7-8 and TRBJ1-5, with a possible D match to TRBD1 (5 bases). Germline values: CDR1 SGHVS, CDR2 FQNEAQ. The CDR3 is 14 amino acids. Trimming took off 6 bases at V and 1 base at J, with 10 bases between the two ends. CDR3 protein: CASRPSGSNQPQHF. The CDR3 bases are TGTGCCAGCAGACCATCAGGGAGCAATCAGCCCCAGCATTTT.

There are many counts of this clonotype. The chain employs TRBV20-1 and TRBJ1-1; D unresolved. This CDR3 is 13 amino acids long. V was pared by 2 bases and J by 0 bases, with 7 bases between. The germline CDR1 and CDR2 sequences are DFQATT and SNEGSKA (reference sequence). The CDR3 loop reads CSARNIMNTEAFF. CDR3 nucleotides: TGCAGTGCTAGAAACATCATGAACACTGAAGCTTTCTTT.

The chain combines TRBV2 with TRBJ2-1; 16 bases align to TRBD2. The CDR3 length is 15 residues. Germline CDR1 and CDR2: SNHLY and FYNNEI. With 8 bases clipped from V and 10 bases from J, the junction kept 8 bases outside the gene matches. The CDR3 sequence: CASLGLAGGRFEQFF. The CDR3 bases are TGTGCCAGCTTGGGACTAGCGGGGGGGAGGTTCGAGCAGTTCTTC. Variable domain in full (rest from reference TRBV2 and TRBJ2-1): EPEVTQTPSHQVTQMGQEVILRCVPISNHLYFYWYRQILGQKVEFLVSFYNNEISEKSEIFDDQFSVERPDGSNFTLKIRSTKLEDSAMYFCASLGLAGGRFEQFFGPGTRLTVL.

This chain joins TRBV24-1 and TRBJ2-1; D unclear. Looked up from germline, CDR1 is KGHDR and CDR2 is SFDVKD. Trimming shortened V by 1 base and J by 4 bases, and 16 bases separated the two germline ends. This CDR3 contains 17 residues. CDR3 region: CATSDFSGGASYNEQFF. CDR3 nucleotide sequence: TGTGCCACCAGTGATTTTTCCGGCGGTGCCTCTTACAATGAGCAGTTCTTC.

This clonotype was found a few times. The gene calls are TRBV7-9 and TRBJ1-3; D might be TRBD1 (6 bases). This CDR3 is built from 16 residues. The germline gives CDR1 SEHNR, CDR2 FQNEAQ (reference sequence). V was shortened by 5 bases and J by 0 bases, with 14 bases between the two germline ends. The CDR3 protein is CASSRTTGFSGNTIYF. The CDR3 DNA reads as TGTGCCAGCAGCCGCACAACAGGGTTCTCTGGAAACACCATATATTTT.

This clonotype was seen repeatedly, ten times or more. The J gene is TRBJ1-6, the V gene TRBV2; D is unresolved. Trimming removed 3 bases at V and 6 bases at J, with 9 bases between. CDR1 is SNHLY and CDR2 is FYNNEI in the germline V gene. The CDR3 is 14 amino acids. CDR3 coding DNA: TGTGCCAGCAGTGAGGAGTCTATTAATTCACCCCTCCACTTT. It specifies CASSEESINSPLHF.

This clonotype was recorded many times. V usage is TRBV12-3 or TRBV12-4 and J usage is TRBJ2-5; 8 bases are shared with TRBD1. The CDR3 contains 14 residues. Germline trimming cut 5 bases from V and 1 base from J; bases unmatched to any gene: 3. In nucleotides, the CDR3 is TGTGCCAGCAGTACAGGGACAGGCCAAGAGACCCAGTACTTC. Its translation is CASSTGTGQETQYF.

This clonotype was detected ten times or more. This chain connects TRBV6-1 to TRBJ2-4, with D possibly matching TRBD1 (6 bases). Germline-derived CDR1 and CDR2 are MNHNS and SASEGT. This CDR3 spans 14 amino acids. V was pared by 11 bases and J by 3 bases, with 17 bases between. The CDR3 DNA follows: TGTGCCGCATCTGGGGGCGCGGACAAAAACATTCAGTACTTC. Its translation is CAASGGADKNIQYF.

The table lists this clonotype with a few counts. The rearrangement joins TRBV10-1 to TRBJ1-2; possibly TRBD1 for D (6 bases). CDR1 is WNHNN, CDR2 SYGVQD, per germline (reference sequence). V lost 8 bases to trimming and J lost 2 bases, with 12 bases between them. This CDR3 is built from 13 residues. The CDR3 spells CASPDRTNYGYTF. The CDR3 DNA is TGCGCCAGCCCGGACAGAACCAACTATGGCTACACCTTC.

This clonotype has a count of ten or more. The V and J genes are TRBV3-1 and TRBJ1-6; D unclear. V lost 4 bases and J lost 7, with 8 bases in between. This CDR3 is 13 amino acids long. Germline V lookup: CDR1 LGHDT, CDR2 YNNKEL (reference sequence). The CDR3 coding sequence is TGTGCCAGCAGCCGAGGACCGAATTCACCCCTCCACTTT. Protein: CASSRGPNSPLHF.